Sequencing of this T cell receptor (beta chain) was carried out in a study of naive and memory T cell subsets. Study-wide results and limits: TCR transcript changes with activation or differentiation may affect this RNA method.

Ligated cDNA underwent four rounds of PCR with nested alpha and beta constant region primers and SP2. Blood and skin TCR RNA was reverse transcribed with alpha and beta constant primers. Each CDR3 protein gets one entry after TCRdb re-called the 5' RACE reads with MiXCR. The table records over 50,000 distinct CDR3 sequences, over 6% of them present only once. There are many counts of this clonotype. Its matching antigen is unknown. TCR cDNA received a 3' ligated oligonucleotide that carried a UMI. Whole blood, roughly 2.5 ml, came from adult healthy volunteers. Input was about 1 to 1000 ng of DNase-treated total RNA without cell sorting. Per the germline V gene, CDR1 is SQVTM and CDR2 is ANQGSEA. The CDR3 spans 14 residues. Trimming took 7 bases from V and 8 from J, leaving 22 bases between them.

The V call is TRBV29-1, the J call TRBJ2-3; either TRBD1 or TRBD2 may supply D (6 bases each). The TCR originated in a female donor in good health. CDR3 sequence (DNA): TGCAGCGCCGCCCAGAGCCCTGGAGGGGGTACGCAGTATTTT. Protein product: CSAAQSPGGGTQYF.